A selection of T cell receptor beta chains follows, all from one sample in a study of T-cell reconstitution after alpha-beta-depleted transplantation in children. In TCRdb, the PCR reads were re-called with MiXCR into one record per CDR3 protein. The sample includes 250,000 to 400,000 distinct CDR3 sequences, roughly 25% of them seen just once. Sequenced material: PBMCs, mostly from graft donor cells, taken 180 days after TCRalphabeta/CD19-depleted stem cell transplant. The receptors derive from a male patient aged 10 to 17 who had a stem cell transplant for acute lymphoblastic leukemia, so the T cells may come from the graft donor. The CDR3 runs from the conserved cysteine through the conserved F or W.

cdr3_aa	cdr3_length	v_call
CASGWPWDFYNEQFF	15	TRBV12-5
CASSLAFTSGRANTYEQYF	19	TRBV11-1
CASRRRGGLPGETQYF	16	TRBV7-2
CASSQVGAGGPPNIQYF	17	TRBV4-1
CASSLSPRGGITGELFF	17	TRBV5-1
CASSVGRGPYEQYF	14	TRBV9
CASSLRGPGTEAFF	14	TRBV12-3/TRBV12-4
CASSTGTGGAMNQPQHF	17	TRBV12-3/TRBV12-4
CAISEDTGELFF	12	TRBV10-3
CASSYAETLTDTQYF	15	TRBV6-5
CASSLDDGYTF	11	TRBV5-1
CASSYGKGASGSSYEQYF	18	TRBV6-5
CSVVGGGYNEQFF	13	TRBV29-1
CASGLVQVPATF	12	TRBV12-5
CASSEVLTGELFF	13	TRBV2
CASSQVQAGVSYEQYF	16	TRBV3-1
CSGRDGRTDTQYF	13	TRBV29-1
CASSSGPFNYGYTF	14	TRBV12-3/TRBV12-4
CASSPDRTKGAFF	13	TRBV5-1
CIPSGTEAFF	10	TRBV29-1
CAISDPTSGSSDTQYF	16	TRBV10-3
CASSIQGYEAFF	12	TRBV7-9
CATSTVVEGPFYEQYF	16	TRBV15
CASSLGFGQVNNEQFF	16	TRBV5-1
CASSDPGTDTQYF	13	TRBV10-1
CASSLGQGYTEAFF	14	TRBV5-1
CASSVPGQEYNEQFF	15	TRBV7-9
CASSLFQGGEGETQYF	16	TRBV11-2
CASSLIGGSSNTEAFF	16	TRBV7-3
CASSLIPGSSYNEQFF	16	TRBV7-3
CSARLGGDTQYF	12	TRBV20-1
CASSERGRQGRDGYTF	16	TRBV6-1
CASSFNNQGLAGLLNTGELFF	21	TRBV7-3
CASSFGEREVGETQYF	16	TRBV27
CASRIPAPREKLFF	14	TRBV5-1
CASSVYRLASTDTQYF	16	TRBV9
CASSDMEPPWSEQFF	15	TRBV25-1
CASSLGRDRWKSPLTERYF	19	TRBV12-3/TRBV12-4
CATSRDNQGRAFF	13	TRBV15
CASSPTDSYEQYF	13	TRBV7-9
CASSFPGNEQYF	12	TRBV28
CASSLGAPGRRGYTF	15	TRBV5-1
CSARPFSGANVLTF	14	TRBV20-1
CASSGPVDTQYF	12	TRBV7-3
CASSSDLGDTQYF	13	TRBV7-9
CASSQGEKLFF	11	TRBV4-1
CASSLGWGSYGYTF	14	TRBV5-1
CASSLSSGRIYNEQFF	16	TRBV7-7